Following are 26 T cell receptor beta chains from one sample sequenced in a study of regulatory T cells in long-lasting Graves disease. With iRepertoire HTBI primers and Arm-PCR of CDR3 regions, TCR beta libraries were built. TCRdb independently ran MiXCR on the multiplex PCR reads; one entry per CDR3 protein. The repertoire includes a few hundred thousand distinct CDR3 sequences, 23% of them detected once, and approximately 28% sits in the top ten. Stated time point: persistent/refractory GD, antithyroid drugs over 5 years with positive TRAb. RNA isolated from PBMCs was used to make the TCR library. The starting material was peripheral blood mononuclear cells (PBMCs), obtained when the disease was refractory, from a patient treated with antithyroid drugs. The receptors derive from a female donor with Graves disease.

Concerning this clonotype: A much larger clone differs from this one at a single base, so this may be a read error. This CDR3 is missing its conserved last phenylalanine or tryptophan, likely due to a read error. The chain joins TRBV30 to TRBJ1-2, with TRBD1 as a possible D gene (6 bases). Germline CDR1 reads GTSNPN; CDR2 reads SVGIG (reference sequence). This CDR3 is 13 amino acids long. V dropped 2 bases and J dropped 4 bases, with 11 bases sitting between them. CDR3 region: CAWSSRGTYGYTL. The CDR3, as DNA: TGTGCCTGGAGTTCCAGGGGCACCTATGGCTACACCCTC.

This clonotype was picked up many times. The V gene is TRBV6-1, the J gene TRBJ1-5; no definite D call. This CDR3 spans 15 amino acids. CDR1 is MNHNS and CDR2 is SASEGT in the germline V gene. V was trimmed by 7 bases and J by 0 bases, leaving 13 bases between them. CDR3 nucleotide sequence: TGTGCCAGCACGGACGGCCCCTATAGCAATCAGCCCCAGCATTTT. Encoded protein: CASTDGPYSNQPQHF.

CDR3 residues: CASSQASITGELFF. Here the CDR3 DNA reads TGTGCCAGCAGCCAAGCTAGCATAACCGGGGAGCTGTTTTTT. V gene TRBV14 combines with J gene TRBJ2-2, with D perhaps matching TRBD2 (5 bases). Trimming removed 1 base at V and 5 bases at J, with 8 bases between. The CDR3 has 14 residues. Germline loops: CDR1 SGHDN, CDR2 FVKESK.

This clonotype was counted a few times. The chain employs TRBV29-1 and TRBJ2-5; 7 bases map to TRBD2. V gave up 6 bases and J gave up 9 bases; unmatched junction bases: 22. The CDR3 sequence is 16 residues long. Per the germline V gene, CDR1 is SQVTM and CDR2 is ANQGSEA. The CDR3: CSVIPWPSGTGDPQYF. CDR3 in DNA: TGCAGCGTGATTCCCTGGCCTAGCGGAACGGGAGATCCCCAGTACTTC.

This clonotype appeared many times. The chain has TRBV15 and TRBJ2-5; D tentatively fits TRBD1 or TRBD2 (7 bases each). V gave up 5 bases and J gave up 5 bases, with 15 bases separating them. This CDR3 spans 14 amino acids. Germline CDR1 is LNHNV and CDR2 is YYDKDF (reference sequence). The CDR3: CATSGRQGGETQYF. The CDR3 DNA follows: TGTGCCACCAGCGGCCGACAGGGAGGGGAGACCCAGTACTTC.

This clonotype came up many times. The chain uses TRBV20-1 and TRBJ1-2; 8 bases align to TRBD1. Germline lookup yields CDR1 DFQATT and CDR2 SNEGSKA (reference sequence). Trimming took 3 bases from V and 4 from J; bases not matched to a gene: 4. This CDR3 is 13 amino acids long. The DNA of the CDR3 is TGCAGTGCTAGTCAGGGGGCGCGCTATGGCTACACCTTC. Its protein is CSASQGARYGYTF.

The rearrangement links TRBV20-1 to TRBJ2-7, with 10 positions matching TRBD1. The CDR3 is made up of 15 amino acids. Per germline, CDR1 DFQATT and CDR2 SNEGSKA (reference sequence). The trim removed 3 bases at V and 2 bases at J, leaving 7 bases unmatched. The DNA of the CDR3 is TGCAGTGCTAGTTATCCGGGACAGGGGACCTACGAGCAGTACTTC. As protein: CSASYPGQGTYEQYF.

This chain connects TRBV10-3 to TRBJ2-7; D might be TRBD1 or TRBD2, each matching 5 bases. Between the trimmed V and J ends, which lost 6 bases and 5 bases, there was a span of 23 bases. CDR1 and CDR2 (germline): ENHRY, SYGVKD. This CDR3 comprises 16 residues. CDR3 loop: CAIRPSRRGATDEQYF. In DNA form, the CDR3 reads TGTGCCATCAGGCCAAGTAGAAGGGGAGCTACCGACGAGCAGTACTTC.

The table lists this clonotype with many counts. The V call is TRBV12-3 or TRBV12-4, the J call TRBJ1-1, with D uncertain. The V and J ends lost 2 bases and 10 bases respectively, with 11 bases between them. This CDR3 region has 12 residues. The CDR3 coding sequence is TGTGCCAGCAGTTTACCGGGCCTGGGAGCTTTCTTT. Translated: CASSLPGLGAFF.

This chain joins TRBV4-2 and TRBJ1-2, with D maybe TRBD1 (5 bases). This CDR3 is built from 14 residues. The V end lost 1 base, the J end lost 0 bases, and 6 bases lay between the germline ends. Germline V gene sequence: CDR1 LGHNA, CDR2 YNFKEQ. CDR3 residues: CASSQAGANYGYTF. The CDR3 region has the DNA TGTGCCAGCAGCCAAGCGGGGGCTAACTATGGCTACACCTTC.

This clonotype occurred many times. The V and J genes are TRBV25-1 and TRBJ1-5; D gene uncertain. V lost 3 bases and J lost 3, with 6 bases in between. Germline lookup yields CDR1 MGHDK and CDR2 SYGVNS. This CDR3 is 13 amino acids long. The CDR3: CASSDSNNQPQHF. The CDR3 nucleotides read TGTGCCAGCAGTGACAGTAACAATCAGCCCCAGCATTTT.

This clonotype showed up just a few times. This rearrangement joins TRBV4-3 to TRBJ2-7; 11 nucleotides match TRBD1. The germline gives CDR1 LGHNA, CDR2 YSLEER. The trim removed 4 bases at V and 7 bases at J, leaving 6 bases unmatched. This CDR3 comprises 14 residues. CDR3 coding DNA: TGCGCCAGCAGCCCTGGACAGGGGGCGTGGGAGCAGTACTTC. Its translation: CASSPGQGAWEQYF.

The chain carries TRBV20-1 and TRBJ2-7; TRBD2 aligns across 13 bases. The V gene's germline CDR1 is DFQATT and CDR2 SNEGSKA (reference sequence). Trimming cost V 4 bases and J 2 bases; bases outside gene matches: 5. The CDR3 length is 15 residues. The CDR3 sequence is CSAKDGTSGTYEQYF. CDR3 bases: TGCAGTGCTAAGGATGGGACTAGCGGGACCTACGAGCAGTACTTC.

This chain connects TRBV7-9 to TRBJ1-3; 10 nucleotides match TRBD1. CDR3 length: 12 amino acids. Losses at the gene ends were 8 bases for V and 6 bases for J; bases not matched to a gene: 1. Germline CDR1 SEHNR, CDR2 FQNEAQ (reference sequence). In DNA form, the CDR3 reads TGTGCCAGCGGACAGGGGGAAAACACCATATATTTT. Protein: CASGQGENTIYF.

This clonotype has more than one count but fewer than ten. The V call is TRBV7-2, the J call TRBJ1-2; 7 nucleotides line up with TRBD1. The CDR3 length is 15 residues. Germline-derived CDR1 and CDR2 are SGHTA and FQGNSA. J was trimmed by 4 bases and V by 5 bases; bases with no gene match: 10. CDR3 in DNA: TGTGCCAGCAGCGATCCGGGACAGAATCCCTATGGCTACACCTTC. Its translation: CASSDPGQNPYGYTF.

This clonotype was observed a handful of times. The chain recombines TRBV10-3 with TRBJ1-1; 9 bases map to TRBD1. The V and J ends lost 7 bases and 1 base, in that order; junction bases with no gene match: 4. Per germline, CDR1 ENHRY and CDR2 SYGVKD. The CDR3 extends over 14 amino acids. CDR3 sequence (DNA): TGTGCCATCAATAACAGGGGGCGGAACACTGAAGCTTTCTTT. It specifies CAINNRGRNTEAFF.

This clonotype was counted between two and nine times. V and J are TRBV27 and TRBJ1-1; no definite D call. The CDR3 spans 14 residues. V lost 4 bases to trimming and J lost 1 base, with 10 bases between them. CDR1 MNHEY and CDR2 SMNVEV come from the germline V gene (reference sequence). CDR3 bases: TGTGCCAGCAGTTCTCCTGCGTGGAACACTGAAGCTTTCTTT. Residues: CASSSPAWNTEAFF.

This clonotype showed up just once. The CDR3 DNA reads TGTGCCAGCAGCCAAGAGTGGGGACTAGGAAGCTACAATGAGCAGTTCTTC. Translating it yields CASSQEWGLGSYNEQFF. This rearrangement joins TRBV14 to TRBJ2-1, with 8 nucleotides matching TRBD2. This CDR3 region has 17 residues. V shed 0 bases and J 3 bases; nucleotides not matched to a gene: 7. Germline V gene sequence: CDR1 SGHDN, CDR2 FVKESK.

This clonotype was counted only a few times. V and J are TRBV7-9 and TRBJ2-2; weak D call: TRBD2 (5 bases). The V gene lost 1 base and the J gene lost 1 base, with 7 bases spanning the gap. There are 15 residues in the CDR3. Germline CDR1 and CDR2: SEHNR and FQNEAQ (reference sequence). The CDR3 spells CASSLVRGNTGELFF. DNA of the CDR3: TGTGCCAGCAGCTTAGTCCGGGGGAACACCGGGGAGCTGTTTTTT.

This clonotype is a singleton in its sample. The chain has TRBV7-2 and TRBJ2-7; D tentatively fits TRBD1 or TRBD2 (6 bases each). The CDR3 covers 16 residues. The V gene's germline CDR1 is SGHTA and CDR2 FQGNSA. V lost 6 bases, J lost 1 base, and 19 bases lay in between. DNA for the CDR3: TGTGCCAGCAGTACGGGGGCGCCAGGGAATTCCTACGAGCAGTACTTC. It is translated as CASSTGAPGNSYEQYF. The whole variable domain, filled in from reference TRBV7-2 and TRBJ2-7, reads GAGVSQSPSNKVTEKGKDVELRCDPISGHTALYWYRQSLGQGLEFLIYFQGNSAPDKSGLPSDRFSAERTGGSVSTLTIQRTQQEDSAVYLCASSTGAPGNSYEQYFGPGTRLTVT.

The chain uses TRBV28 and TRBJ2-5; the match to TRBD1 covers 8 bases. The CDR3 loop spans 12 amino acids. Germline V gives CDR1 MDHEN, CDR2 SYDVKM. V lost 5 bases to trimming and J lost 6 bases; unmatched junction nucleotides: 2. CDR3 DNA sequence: TGTGCCAGCAGTCGGGACAGGCAGACCCAGTACTTC. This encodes CASSRDRQTQYF.

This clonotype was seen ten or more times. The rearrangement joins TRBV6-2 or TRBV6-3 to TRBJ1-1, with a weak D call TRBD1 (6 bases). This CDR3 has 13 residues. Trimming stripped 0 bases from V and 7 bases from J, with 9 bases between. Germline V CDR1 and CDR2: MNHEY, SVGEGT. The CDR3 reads CASSYSRGFEAFF. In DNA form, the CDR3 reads TGTGCCAGCAGTTACTCGAGGGGGTTTGAAGCTTTCTTT.

The CDR3 nucleotides read TGTGCCAGCAGTTCAATTGGCGCAGGGACCTCCTACGAGCAGTACTTC. It specifies CASSSIGAGTSYEQYF. This chain links TRBV28 with TRBJ2-7; D tentatively fits TRBD1 or TRBD2 (5 bases each). Germline V gene sequence: CDR1 MDHEN, CDR2 SYDVKM. V was trimmed by 4 bases and J by 0 bases, leaving 16 bases between them. The CDR3 has 16 amino acids.

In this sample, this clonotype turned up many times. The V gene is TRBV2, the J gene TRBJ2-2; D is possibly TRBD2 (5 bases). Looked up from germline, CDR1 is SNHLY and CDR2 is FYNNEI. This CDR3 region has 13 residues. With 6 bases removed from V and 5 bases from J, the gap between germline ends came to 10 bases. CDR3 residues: CASSSGRTGELFF. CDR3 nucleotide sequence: TGTGCCAGCAGCAGTGGGAGAACCGGGGAGCTGTTTTTT.

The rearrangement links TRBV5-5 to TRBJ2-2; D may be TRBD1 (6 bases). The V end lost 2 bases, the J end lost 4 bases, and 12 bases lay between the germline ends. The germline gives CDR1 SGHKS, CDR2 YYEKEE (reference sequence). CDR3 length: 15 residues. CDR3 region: CASSFLGQATGELFF. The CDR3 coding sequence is TGTGCCAGCAGCTTCCTGGGACAAGCCACCGGGGAGCTGTTTTTT. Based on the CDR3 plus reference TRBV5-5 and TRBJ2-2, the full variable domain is DAGVTQSPTHLIKTRGQQVTLRCSPISGHKSVSWYQQVLGQGPQFIFQYYEKEERGRGNFPDRFSARQFPNYSSELNVNALLLGDSALYLCASSFLGQATGELFFGEGSRLTVL.

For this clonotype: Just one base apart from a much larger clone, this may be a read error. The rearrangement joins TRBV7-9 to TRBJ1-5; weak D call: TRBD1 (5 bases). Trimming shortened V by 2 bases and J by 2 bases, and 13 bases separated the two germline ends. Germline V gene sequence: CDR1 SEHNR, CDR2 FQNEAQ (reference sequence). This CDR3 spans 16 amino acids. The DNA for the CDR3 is TGTGCCAGCAGCTTACTAGCAGGGCGCGGCAATCAGCCCCAGCATTTT. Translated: CASSLLAGRGNQPQHF.